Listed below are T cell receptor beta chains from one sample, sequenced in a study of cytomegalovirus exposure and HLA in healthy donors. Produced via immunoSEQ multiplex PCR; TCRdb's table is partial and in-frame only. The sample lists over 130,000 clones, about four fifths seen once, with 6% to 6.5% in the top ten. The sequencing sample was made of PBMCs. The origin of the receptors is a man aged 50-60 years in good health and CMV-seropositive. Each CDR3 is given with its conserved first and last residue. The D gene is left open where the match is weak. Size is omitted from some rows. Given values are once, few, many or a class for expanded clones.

TGCGCCAGCAGCTCACCGGGGACAGGGGGCCCAGAGACCCAGTACTTC | CASSSPGTGGPETQYF | TRBD1 | TRBJ2-5 | TRBV5-1 | few
TGTGCCAGCAGCGTTCCACTTTCCCAGGGAAGTGGCTACACCTTC | CASSVPLSQGSGYTF | . | TRBJ1-2 | TRBV5-4 | .
TGTGCCAGCAGCTCCTATCCCGGGACAGCCTACGAGCAGTACTTC | CASSSYPGTAYEQYF | TRBD1 | TRBJ2-7 | TRBV13 | .
TGTGCCAGCAGCCTTACTAGTCAGGGGCTGTCCTATGGCTACACCTTC | CASSLTSQGLSYGYTF | . | TRBJ1-2 | TRBV5-5 | .
TGTGCCAGCAGCCAACTCCTAGGGACAGGGGGCACCGGGGAGCTGTTTTTT | CASSQLLGTGGTGELFF | TRBD1 | TRBJ2-2 | TRBV5-6 | .
TGTGCCAGCAGTTTCGGACAGGGTTCCTACGAGCAGTACTTC | CASSFGQGSYEQYF | TRBD1 | TRBJ2-7 | TRBV28 | .
TGTGCCAGCAGCAGCTACAGGGGGGGTGAAGCTTTCTTT | CASSSYRGGEAFF | TRBD1 | TRBJ1-1 | TRBV11-2 | .
TGCGCCAGCAGCCAAGAGGACAACGAGCAGTACTTC | CASSQEDNEQYF | . | TRBJ2-7 | TRBV4-1 | once
TGCGCCAGCAGTGACTACGTAGACAGGGCGTCGGGCGAGCAGTACTTC | CASSDYVDRASGEQYF | TRBD1 | TRBJ2-7 | TRBV10-1 | .
TGTGCCAGCAGTTCTACGACTAGCGGGAAAGAGACCCAGTACTTC | CASSSTTSGKETQYF | TRBD2 | TRBJ2-5 | TRBV6-5 | .
TGCGCCAGCAGTGGAACCGGGACAGGGGCTCACGAGCAGTACTTC | CASSGTGTGAHEQYF | TRBD1 | TRBJ2-7 | TRBV10-1 | .
TGTGCCAGCTCACCAGGTCTTCAGAACATTCAGTACTTC | CASSPGLQNIQYF | . | TRBJ2-4 | TRBV18 | .
TGTGCCAGCAGCTTAAGTCAGTTCACTGAAGCTTTCTTT | CASSLSQFTEAFF | . | TRBJ1-1 | TRBV11-2 | .
TGTGCCAGCAAAAAGGGGCGAGAGACCCAGTACTTC | CASKKGRETQYF | . | TRBJ2-5 | TRBV5-4 | .
TGTGCCAGCAGCCAAGACCGGCAGGGTAATCATGGCTACACCTTC | CASSQDRQGNHGYTF | . | TRBJ1-2 | TRBV4-2 | .
TGTGCCAGCTCACCTTCAGGGATAAACTATGGCTACACCTTC | CASSPSGINYGYTF | . | TRBJ1-2 | TRBV18 | .
TGTGCCAGCTCACCCAGGGAAAACACAGATACGCAGTATTTT | CASSPRENTDTQYF | . | TRBJ2-3 | TRBV18 | .
TGTGCCAGCTCTCCTAGGGGTTTGGGGACCGGGGAGCTGTTTTTT | CASSPRGLGTGELFF | . | TRBJ2-2 | TRBV28 | .
TGTGCCAGCAGTGAATTGGGAGTCGAGAATGAGCAGTTCTTC | CASSELGVENEQFF | . | TRBJ2-1 | TRBV6-1 | .
TGTGCCAGTAGTATAGCGGGAGGGAACACCGGGGAGCTGTTTTTT | CASSIAGGNTGELFF | TRBD2 | TRBJ2-2 | TRBV19 | .
TGTGCCGGCCGAATGGAGCGGGAGGTCTTCACCGGGGAGCTGTTTTTT | CAGRMEREVFTGELFF | TRBD2 | TRBJ2-2 | TRBV2 | .
TGCGCCAGCAGCTTTGGACAGAGCCTAAACACTGAAGCTTTCTTT | CASSFGQSLNTEAFF | . | TRBJ1-1 | TRBV5-1 | .
TGTGCCAGCAGCGCGGGACTAGCGGGAGCGGGCGGGGAGCTGTTTTTT | CASSAGLAGAGGELFF | TRBD2 | TRBJ2-2 | TRBV5-4 | .
TGTGCCAGCAGCTTAATGTCAGGAGGTTTGCCAGATACGCAGTATTTT | CASSLMSGGLPDTQYF | . | TRBJ2-3 | TRBV7-9 | .
TGTGCCTGGAGCCCCTTAGACAGGGGGAACACTGAAGCTTTCTTT | CAWSPLDRGNTEAFF | TRBD1 | TRBJ1-1 | TRBV30 | .
TGCGCCAGCAGCTTGGGACAGGGGGCTGGGGCCAACGTCCTGACTTTC | CASSLGQGAGANVLTF | TRBD1 | TRBJ2-6 | TRBV5-1 | .
TGTGCCAGCAGTAAGTGGGGGCCCTCCATCTCCCAAGAGACCCAGTACTTC | CASSKWGPSISQETQYF | . | TRBJ2-5 | TRBV9 | .
TGTGCCAGCCGACTAGCGGGAGAAGTCAGGCAGTACTTC | CASRLAGEVRQYF | TRBD2 | TRBJ2-7 | TRBV2 | .
TGTGCCACAAGGGGGTCATCGGGTGAAAAACTGTTTTTT | CATRGSSGEKLFF | . | TRBJ1-4 | TRBV2 | .
TGTGCCAGTCTCCGGGGGACGCGTGGCAACGAGCAGTACTTC | CASLRGTRGNEQYF | . | TRBJ2-7 | TRBV28 | .
TGTGCCAGCAGTGAAGCGGGACAGGGGTCGGATACGCAGTATTTT | CASSEAGQGSDTQYF | TRBD1 | TRBJ2-3 | TRBV2 | .
TGTGCCAGCAGCCCGGACAGGCGACTGAACACTGAAGCTTTCTTT | CASSPDRRLNTEAFF | TRBD1 | TRBJ1-1 | TRBV7-3 | .
TGTGCCAGCAGCAAATGGGGACAGGGGAGCAATCAGCCCCAGCATTTT | CASSKWGQGSNQPQHF | TRBD1 | TRBJ1-5 | TRBV5-8 | few
TGCAGCGTTGGGGCGGGACTACGGGAGACCCAGTACTTC | CSVGAGLRETQYF | TRBD2 | TRBJ2-5 | TRBV29-1 | few
TGTGCCAGCAGCTCGAAAATAGCGGGAGGGCCGATAGAGCAGTACTTC | CASSSKIAGGPIEQYF | TRBD2 | TRBJ2-7 | TRBV5-6 | .
TGTGCCAGCAGCATGGACAGCAACTCTTACAATGAGCAGTTCTTC | CASSMDSNSYNEQFF | . | TRBJ2-1 | TRBV5-4 | .
TGTGCCAGCAAGGAAGGGACACTTTACAATGAGCAGTTCTTC | CASKEGTLYNEQFF | . | TRBJ2-1 | TRBV28 | .
TGTGCCAGCAGTGTTTCCGTTAGCTATGGCTACACCTTC | CASSVSVSYGYTF | . | TRBJ1-2 | TRBV6-1 | .
TGTGCCAGCAGTTTCGGGTACGAGCAGTACTTC | CASSFGYEQYF | . | TRBJ2-7 | TRBV28 | .
TGCGCCAGCGCACGACTAGCGGGGGGAGATACGCAGTATTTT | CASARLAGGDTQYF | TRBD2 | TRBJ2-3 | TRBV10-1 | few
TGTGCCAGTAGTCGACAGACAGGGGGCATTGGCTACACCTTC | CASSRQTGGIGYTF | TRBD1 | TRBJ1-2 | TRBV19 | once
TGTGCCAGCGGCTCGACAGGGGGAAACATTCAGTACTTC | CASGSTGGNIQYF | TRBD1 | TRBJ2-4 | TRBV4-2 | .
TGTGCCATCAGTGAGTCACAGGGAGGCTACACCTTC | CAISESQGGYTF | . | TRBJ1-2 | TRBV10-3 | .
TGTGCCAGCAGTTATGGCAGGGGAACAGATACGCAGTATTTT | CASSYGRGTDTQYF | . | TRBJ2-3 | TRBV6-5 | .
TGTGCCAGCAGTGAAGTCTGGGCCGTAGATACGCAGTATTTT | CASSEVWAVDTQYF | . | TRBJ2-3 | TRBV2 | .
TGTGCCAGCACGGGCACAGGGAACAATCAGCCCCAGCATTTT | CASTGTGNNQPQHF | . | TRBJ1-5 | TRBV5-5 | once
TGTGCCTGGACCAGACTAAGCGGGAGGAGTGGAGATACGCAGTATTTT | CAWTRLSGRSGDTQYF | TRBD2 | TRBJ2-3 | TRBV30 | .
TGTGCCAGCAGCATGGGGGCATATGATACGCAGTATTTT | CASSMGAYDTQYF | . | TRBJ2-3 | TRBV9 | .
TGTGCCAGCAGCCTGGACTCCCTCTCCTACAATGAGCAGTTCTTC | CASSLDSLSYNEQFF | . | TRBJ2-1 | TRBV11-3 | .
TGTGCCAGCTCCCAAATTTCGAACACTGAAGCTTTCTTT | CASSQISNTEAFF | . | TRBJ1-1 | TRBV18 | few
TGCGCCAGCAGCCAAGAAGGGTCTAGCGCGGGTCAAACCTACGAGCAGTACTTC | CASSQEGSSAGQTYEQYF | . | TRBJ2-7 | TRBV4-1 | .
TGTGCCAGCAGTATACTAGCGGGCACCCAAGAGACCCAGTACTTC | CASSILAGTQETQYF | TRBD2 | TRBJ2-5 | TRBV6-1 | .
TGTGCCAGCACCCCAATCCTGGGACTAGCGGACGGCTCCTACGAGCAGTACTTC | CASTPILGLADGSYEQYF | TRBD2 | TRBJ2-7 | TRBV27 | .
TGCGCCAGCAGCGATGGGGGGGTAAGCGGACTTAGCTCCTACGAGCAGTACTTC | CASSDGGVSGLSSYEQYF | TRBD2 | TRBJ2-7 | TRBV5-1 | .
TGTGCCAGCAGCGGGACTAGCGGGGTGGGGTACCAAGAGACCCAGTACTTC | CASSGTSGVGYQETQYF | TRBD2 | TRBJ2-5 | TRBV9 | .